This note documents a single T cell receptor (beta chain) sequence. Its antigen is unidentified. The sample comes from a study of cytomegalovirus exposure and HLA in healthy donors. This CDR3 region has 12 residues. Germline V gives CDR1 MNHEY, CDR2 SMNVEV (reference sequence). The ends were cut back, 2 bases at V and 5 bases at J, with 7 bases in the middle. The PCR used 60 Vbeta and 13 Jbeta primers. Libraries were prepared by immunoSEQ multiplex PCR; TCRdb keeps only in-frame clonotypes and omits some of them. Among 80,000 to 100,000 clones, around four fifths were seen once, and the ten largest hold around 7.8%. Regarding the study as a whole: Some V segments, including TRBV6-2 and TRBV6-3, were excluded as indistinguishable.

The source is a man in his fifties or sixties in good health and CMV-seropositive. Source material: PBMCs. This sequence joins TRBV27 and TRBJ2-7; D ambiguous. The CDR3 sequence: CASSLNSDEQYF. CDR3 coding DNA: TGTGCCAGCAGTTTAAATTCGGACGAGCAGTACTTC.